The rows below give T cell receptor beta chains drawn from one sample of a study of T cell changes during pregnancy in multiple sclerosis. Here immunoSEQ multiplex PCR was the method, and the copy in TCRdb shows in-frame clones only, minus some. The repertoire has about 29,000 clones, approximately 94% of them found once; the top ten carry about 5.7%. The source was CD8+ T cells from peripheral blood mononuclear cells, collected before pregnancy. The receptors shown here come from a female donor with multiple sclerosis, enrolled in a pregnancy study. Each CDR3 is given with its conserved first and last residue. D genes are given only for firm matches. The size field is filled for only some rows; it gives once, few, many or a size class.

>TRBD2|.|TRBJ2-3|17|TRBV18
CASSPLTSGSLTDTQYF
TGTGCCAGCTCACCCCTGACTAGCGGGAGTCTCACAGATACGCAGTATTTT
>TRBD1|.|TRBJ1-5|13|TRBV6-5
CASGDRGGQPQHF
TGTGCCAGCGGGGACAGGGGTGGTCAGCCCCAGCATTTT
>.|.|TRBJ2-2|18|TRBV7-9
CASSLVRTPITNTGELFF
TGTGCCAGCAGCTTGGTTAGGACTCCGATAACCAACACCGGGGAGCTGTTTTTT
>.|.|TRBJ2-3|15|TRBV7-9
CASSLRGGSTDTQYF
TGTGCCAGCAGCTTACGTGGGGGGAGCACAGATACGCAGTATTTT
>.|.|TRBJ2-7|14|TRBV9
CASSVAPEVHEQYF
TGTGCCAGCAGCGTAGCCCCCGAGGTCCACGAGCAGTACTTC
>TRBD1|.|TRBJ1-2|16|TRBV9
CASSFDLRGLDYGYTF
TGTGCCAGCAGCTTCGACCTGAGGGGGCTGGACTATGGCTACACCTTC
>TRBD1|.|TRBJ2-6|18|TRBV5-1
CASSLPGQGYSGANVLTF
TGCGCCAGCAGCTTACCGGGACAGGGTTACTCTGGGGCCAACGTCCTGACTTTC
>TRBD1|.|TRBJ2-3|18|TRBV7-9
CASSSTRDSFPSTDTQYF
TGTGCCAGCAGCTCCACACGGGACAGCTTTCCTAGCACAGATACGCAGTATTTT
>.|.|TRBJ2-5|13|TRBV2
CASTEWVQETQYF
TGTGCCAGCACGGAGTGGGTCCAAGAGACCCAGTACTTC
>TRBD2|.|TRBJ2-3|18|TRBV5-1
CASSIRTSGRAGTDTQYF
TGCGCCAGCAGCATCCGGACTAGCGGGAGGGCGGGCACAGATACGCAGTATTTT
>TRBD1|.|TRBJ1-1|13|TRBV29-1
CSTTGTGVSQAFF
TGCAGCACAACCGGGACAGGGGTATCCCAAGCTTTCTTT
>TRBD2|.|TRBJ2-1|14|TRBV7-9
CASSPPGLAYEQFF
TGTGCCAGCAGCCCGCCGGGACTAGCATATGAGCAGTTCTTC
>TRBD2|.|TRBJ2-3|16|TRBV5-1
CASSLAGAGGRDTQYF
TGCGCCAGCAGCTTGGCGGGTGCGGGGGGAAGGGATACGCAGTATTTT
>.|.|TRBJ2-1|13|TRBV19
CASSKPLFNEQFF
TGTGCCAGTAGTAAACCCCTATTCAATGAGCAGTTCTTC
>.|.|TRBJ1-1|15|TRBV7-9
CASRTGTLLNTEAFF
TGTGCCAGCAGAACCGGGACACTTCTGAACACTGAAGCTTTCTTT
>.|.|TRBJ2-5|16|TRBV27
CASSLSTGSPQETQYF
TGTGCCAGCAGTTTATCGACGGGATCTCCACAAGAGACCCAGTACTTC
>.|.|TRBJ1-5|14|TRBV19
CASSLIQDRQPQHF
TGTGCCAGTAGTCTAATACAGGATAGGCAGCCCCAGCATTTT
>TRBD1|.|TRBJ2-2|14|TRBV2
CASSYGQGTGELFF
TGTGCCAGCAGCTACGGACAGGGGACCGGGGAGCTGTTTTTT
>.|.|TRBJ2-5|16|TRBV4-1
CASSQLMGGADETQYF
TGCGCCAGCAGCCAACTCATGGGGGGAGCTGATGAGACCCAGTACTTC
>TRBD2|.|TRBJ2-6|18|TRBV30
CAWFDIAGPSPGANVLTF
TGTGCCTGGTTCGACATAGCGGGACCGTCGCCTGGGGCCAACGTCCTGACTTTC
>.|.|TRBJ1-2|15|TRBV19
CASSGGDPYNYGYTF
TGTGCCAGTAGTGGAGGGGACCCTTATAACTATGGCTACACCTTC
>.|.|TRBJ1-2|14|TRBV15
CATRGAGDPYGYTF
TGTGCCACCAGGGGGGCAGGAGATCCCTATGGCTACACCTTC
>TRBD2|few|TRBJ2-4|19|TRBV27
CASSPLRVAGVGEGNIQYF
TGTGCCAGCAGTCCCCTTAGGGTAGCGGGAGTTGGTGAAGGAAACATTCAGTACTTC
>TRBD1|.|TRBJ1-4|15|TRBV7-9
CASSQATGGDEKLFF
TGTGCCAGCAGCCAGGCGACAGGGGGCGATGAAAAACTGTTTTTT
>.|.|TRBJ2-7|13|TRBV29-1
CSVETGIDYEQYF
TGCAGCGTTGAAACAGGAATTGACTACGAGCAGTACTTC
>TRBD2|.|TRBJ2-1|20|TRBV7-3
CASSLTAGTSGRGLYNEQFF
TGTGCCAGCAGCTTAACGGCCGGGACTAGCGGGAGAGGCCTCTACAATGAGCAGTTCTTC
>.|.|TRBJ2-7|14|TRBV5-1
CASSSGGTSYEQYF
TGCGCCAGCAGCTCTGGGGGGACCTCCTACGAGCAGTACTTC
>.|.|TRBJ2-1|14|TRBV7-6
CASSLGGGGGHKFF
TGTGCCAGCAGCTTAGGAGGTGGGGGGGGGCATAAGTTCTTC
>.|.|TRBJ1-5|14|TRBV6-1
CASSRTSLSQPQHF
TGTGCCAGCAGCCGGACATCCCTAAGTCAGCCCCAGCATTTT
>.|.|TRBJ1-3|16|TRBV7-6
CASSSPRGSSGNTIYF
TGTGCCAGCAGCTCCCCAAGGGGGAGCTCTGGAAACACCATATATTTT
>.|.|TRBJ2-7|13|TRBV19
CASSMGSFYEQYF
TGTGCCAGTAGTATGGGCAGCTTCTACGAGCAGTACTTC
>TRBD1|.|TRBJ2-7|14|TRBV2
CASRLKGTGGEQYF
TGTGCCAGCAGATTGAAGGGGACAGGGGGCGAGCAGTACTTC
>TRBD2|.|TRBJ2-1|16|TRBV15
CATSTGTSGSYNEQFF
TGTGCCACCAGCACAGGGACTAGCGGGTCGTACAATGAGCAGTTCTTC
>.|.|TRBJ2-3|16|TRBV21-1
CASSKSGQGGSDTQYF
TGTGCCAGCAGCAAATCAGGACAGGGTGGTTCAGATACGCAGTATTTT
>TRBD2|.|TRBJ2-5|16|TRBV5-1
CASSPELAGGLKTQYF
TGCGCCAGCAGCCCCGAACTAGCGGGGGGGCTGAAGACCCAGTACTTC
>.|.|TRBJ2-3|14|TRBV4-1
CASSLPGFTDTQYF
TGCGCCAGCAGCCTTCCGGGATTTACAGATACGCAGTATTTT
>TRBD1|.|TRBJ1-5|15|TRBV25-1
CASSRDSNSNQPQHF
TGTGCCAGCAGTCGGGACAGTAATAGCAATCAGCCCCAGCATTTT
>.|.|TRBJ1-2|15|TRBV25-1
CASSEWEVLAGGYTF
TGTGCCAGCAGTGAATGGGAGGTCCTCGCGGGGGGCTACACCTTC